This T cell receptor beta chain was documented in a study of shared clonotypes between healthy human individuals. Study-wide context: Researchers assigned three CD4 naive, three CD4 memory, two CD8 naive and one CD8 memory plate to each donor.

As for this clone: Its antigen is currently unknown. Within the sample, other DNA sequences also encode this same CDR3.

Germline-derived CDR1 and CDR2 are MDHEN and SYDVKM. The CDR3 covers 11 residues. With 4 bases removed from V and 7 bases from J, the gap between germline ends came to 8 bases. The study's findings and limits: Generation probabilities of non-shared clonotypes were lower (relative to those shared by all four donors).

Assay used: immunoSEQ multiplex PCR; TCRdb lists only in-frame clones, some missing. The data hold hundreds of thousands of clones, with 60% to 75% observed a single time. Input material: memory CD4+ T cells sorted from blood. The subset here: CD45RA-negative fraction. The chain carries TRBV28 and TRBJ2-7; D unclear. This clonotype originated in a woman aged 25-40 years in good health. In DNA form, the CDR3 reads TGTGCCAGCAGTTCGAACTGGGAGCAGTACTTC. Translating it yields CASSSNWEQYF. Complete variable domain (other parts from reference TRBV28 and TRBJ2-7): DVKVTQSSRYLVKRTGEKVFLECVQDMDHENMFWYRQDPGLGLRLIYFSYDVKMKEKGDIPEGYSVSREKKERFSLILESASTNQTSMYLCASSSNWEQYFGPGTRLTVT.